The rows below give T cell receptor beta chains drawn from one sample of a study of vaccination and CD4 T cells after COVID-19. No antigens are known for them. TCRdb independently ran MiXCR on the PCR reads; one entry per CDR3 protein. The table lists 8,500 to 13,000 distinct CDR3 sequences, approximately 80% of them singletons. The material sequenced was CD4+ T cells from blood, cultured in vitro. The source of these receptors is a human donor who had recovered from COVID-19. Both conserved end residues are part of each CDR3. A D gene is named only where the DNA matches it firmly.

V gene: TRBV7-2
D gene: .
CDR3 protein: CASSLIVTGSIYGYTF

V gene: TRBV11-3
D gene: .
CDR3 protein: CASSPVGGKQETQYF

V gene: TRBV27
D gene: .
CDR3 protein: CASSFLGSSGGEQFF

V gene: TRBV20-1
D gene: .
CDR3 protein: CSARLNPVDAFF

V gene: TRBV6-1
D gene: .
CDR3 protein: CASSPTPGTIAKNIQYF

V gene: TRBV16
D gene: .
CDR3 protein: CASSQGPGPTEAFF

V gene: TRBV6-4
D gene: .
CDR3 protein: CASSERGATNGYTF

V gene: TRBV3-1
D gene: .
CDR3 protein: CASSQVQGGTEAFF

V gene: TRBV20-1
D gene: TRBD2
CDR3 protein: CSAKRSGGRSSYEQYF

V gene: TRBV28
D gene: .
CDR3 protein: CASSARGGAQGYTF

V gene: TRBV4-3
D gene: .
CDR3 protein: CASSEDRFSYNEQFF

V gene: TRBV19
D gene: TRBD1
CDR3 protein: CARDRANSPLHF

V gene: TRBV28
D gene: TRBD1
CDR3 protein: CASSLLGTGGSEAFF